This record concerns one T cell receptor (beta chain) sequence. Under the authors' procedure: Using reference gene primer amplification, nucleated cell counts were estimated. The method was immunoSEQ multiplex PCR; TCRdb's version includes in-frame clones alone and lacks a portion of them. V and J calls and clone size follow that table, whereas D and trimming were derived from the DNA. The sample has 100,000 to 150,000 clones, roughly 80% seen once. This entry comes from a study of blood T cell repertoires in COVID-19. Turning to the study itself: Acute-phase and convalescent COVID-19 samples originated in the United States, Italy and Spain. PBMCs, B-cell-depleted T cells, or T cells were the source of the cDNA or gDNA that made up the material.

The CDR3 loop spans 16 amino acids. The V gene's germline CDR1 is LGHNT and CDR2 FRNRAP. Trimming cost V 1 base and J 0 bases, with 10 bases left between them. The sequence derives from a man aged 55 to 70 with acute or convalescent COVID-19. The sequencing input was peripheral blood. The J gene is TRBJ1-3, the V gene TRBV12-5, with D perhaps matching TRBD1 (6 bases). CDR3 amino acids: CASGLGDKSSGNTIYF. The CDR3 nucleotides read TGTGCTAGTGGTTTGGGGGACAAAAGCTCTGGAAACACCATATATTTT.